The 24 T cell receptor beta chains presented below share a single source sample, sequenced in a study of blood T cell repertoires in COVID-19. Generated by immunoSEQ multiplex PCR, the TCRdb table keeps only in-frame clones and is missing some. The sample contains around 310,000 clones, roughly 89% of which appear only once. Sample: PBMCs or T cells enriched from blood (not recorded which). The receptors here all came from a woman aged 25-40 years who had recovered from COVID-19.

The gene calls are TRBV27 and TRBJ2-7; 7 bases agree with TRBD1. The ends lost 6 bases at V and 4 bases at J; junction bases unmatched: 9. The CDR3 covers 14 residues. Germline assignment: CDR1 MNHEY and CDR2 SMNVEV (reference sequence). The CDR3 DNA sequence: TGTGCCAGCAGCCTAGGGGGCAGCCCTTACGAGCAGTACTTC. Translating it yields CASSLGGSPYEQYF.

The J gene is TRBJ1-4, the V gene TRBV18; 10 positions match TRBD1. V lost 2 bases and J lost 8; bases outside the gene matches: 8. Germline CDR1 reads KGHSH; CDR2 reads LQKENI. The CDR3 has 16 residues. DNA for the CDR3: TGTGCCAGCTCACCAGAACCGGGACAGGGGAGAGAAAAACTGTTTTTT. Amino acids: CASSPEPGQGREKLFF.

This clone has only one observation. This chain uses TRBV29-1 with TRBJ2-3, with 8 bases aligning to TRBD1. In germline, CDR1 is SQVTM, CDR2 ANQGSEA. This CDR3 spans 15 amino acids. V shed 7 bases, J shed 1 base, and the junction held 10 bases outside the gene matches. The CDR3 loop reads CSASQGALGTDTQYF. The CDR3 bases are TGCAGCGCTAGCCAGGGGGCGCTAGGCACAGATACGCAGTATTTT.

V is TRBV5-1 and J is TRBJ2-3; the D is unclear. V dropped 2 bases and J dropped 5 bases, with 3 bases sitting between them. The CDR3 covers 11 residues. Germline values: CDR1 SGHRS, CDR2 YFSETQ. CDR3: CASSFGDTQYF. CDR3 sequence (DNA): TGCGCCAGCAGCTTCGGAGATACGCAGTATTTT.

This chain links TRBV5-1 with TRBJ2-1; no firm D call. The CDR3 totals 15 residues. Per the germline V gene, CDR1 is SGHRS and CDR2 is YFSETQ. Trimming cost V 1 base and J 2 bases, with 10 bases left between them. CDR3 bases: TGCGCCAGCAGCTTGCGGGTCGGAGCCTACAATGAGCAGTTCTTC. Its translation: CASSLRVGAYNEQFF.

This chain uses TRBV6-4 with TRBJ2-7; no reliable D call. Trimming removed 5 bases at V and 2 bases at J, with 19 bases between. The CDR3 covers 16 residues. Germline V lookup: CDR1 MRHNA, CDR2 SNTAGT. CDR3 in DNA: TGTGCCAGCAGTCCGAAATGGTCCTCCGAGGCCTACGAGCAGTACTTC. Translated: CASSPKWSSEAYEQYF.

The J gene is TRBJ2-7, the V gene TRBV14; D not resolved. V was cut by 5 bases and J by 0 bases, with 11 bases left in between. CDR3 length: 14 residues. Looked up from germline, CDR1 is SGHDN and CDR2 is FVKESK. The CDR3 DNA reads TGTGCCAGCAGCGCCCTAGGTCTCTCCTACGAGCAGTACTTC. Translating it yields CASSALGLSYEQYF.

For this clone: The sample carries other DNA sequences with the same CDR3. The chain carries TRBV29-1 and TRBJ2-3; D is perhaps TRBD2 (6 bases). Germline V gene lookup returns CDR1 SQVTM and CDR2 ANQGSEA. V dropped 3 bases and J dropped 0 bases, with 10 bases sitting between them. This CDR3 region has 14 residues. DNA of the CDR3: TGCAGCGTTGAGGGCGGGATTAGCACAGATACGCAGTATTTT. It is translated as CSVEGGISTDTQYF.

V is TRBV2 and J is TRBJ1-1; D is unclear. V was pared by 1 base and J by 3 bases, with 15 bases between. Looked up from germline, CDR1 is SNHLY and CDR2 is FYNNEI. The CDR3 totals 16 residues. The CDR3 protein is CASSEGTGRGDTEAFF. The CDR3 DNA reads TGTGCCAGCAGTGAAGGAACCGGACGGGGAGACACTGAAGCTTTCTTT.

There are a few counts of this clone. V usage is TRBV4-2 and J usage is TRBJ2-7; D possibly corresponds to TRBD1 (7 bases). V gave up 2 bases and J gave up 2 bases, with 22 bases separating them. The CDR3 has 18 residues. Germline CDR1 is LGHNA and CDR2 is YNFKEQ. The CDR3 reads CASSQHYRGARLAYEQYF. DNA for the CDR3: TGTGCCAGCAGCCAACACTACAGGGGAGCGAGACTAGCCTACGAGCAGTACTTC.

The CDR3 nucleotides read TGTGCCTGGAGTGAGCAGGTACAAGAGACCCAGTACTTC. Translation gives CAWSEQVQETQYF. This chain links TRBV30 with TRBJ2-5, with D unclear. The germline gives CDR1 GTSNPN, CDR2 SVGIG (reference sequence). This CDR3 is 13 amino acids long. Trimming removed 1 base at V and 2 bases at J, with 8 bases between.

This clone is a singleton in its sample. The CDR3 here is CASSRPPRQRDGELFF. CDR3 coding DNA: TGTGCCAGCTCCCGCCCCCCGAGGCAGCGGGACGGGGAGCTGTTTTTT. V and J are TRBV28 and TRBJ2-2; 7 nucleotides agree with TRBD2. With 8 bases clipped from V and 7 bases from J, the junction kept 16 bases outside the gene matches. The CDR3 length is 16 residues. Per germline, CDR1 MDHEN and CDR2 SYDVKM.

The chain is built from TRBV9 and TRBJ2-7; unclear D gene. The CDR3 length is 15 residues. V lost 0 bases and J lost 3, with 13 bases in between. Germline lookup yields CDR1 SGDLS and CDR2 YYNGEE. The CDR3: CASSVGAIIDYEQYF. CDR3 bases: TGTGCCAGCAGCGTAGGTGCGATCATTGACTACGAGCAGTACTTC.

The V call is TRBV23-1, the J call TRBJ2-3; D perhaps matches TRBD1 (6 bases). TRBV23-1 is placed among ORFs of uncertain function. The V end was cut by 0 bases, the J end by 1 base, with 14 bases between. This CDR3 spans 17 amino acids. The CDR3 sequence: CASSQSAWGLGTDTQYF. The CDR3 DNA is TGCGCCAGCAGTCAATCGGCTTGGGGGCTGGGCACAGATACGCAGTATTTT.

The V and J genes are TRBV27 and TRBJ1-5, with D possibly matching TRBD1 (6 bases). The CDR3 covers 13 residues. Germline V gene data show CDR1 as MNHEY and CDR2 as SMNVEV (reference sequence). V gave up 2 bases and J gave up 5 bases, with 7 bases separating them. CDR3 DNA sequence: TGTGCCAGCAGTTTAGCAGGGGATCAGCCCCAGCATTTT. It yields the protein CASSLAGDQPQHF.

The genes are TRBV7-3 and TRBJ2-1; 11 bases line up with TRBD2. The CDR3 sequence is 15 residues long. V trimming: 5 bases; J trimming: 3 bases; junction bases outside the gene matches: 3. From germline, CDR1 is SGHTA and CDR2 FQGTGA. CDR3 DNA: TGTGCCAGCAGCCCGACTAGCGGGAACTACAATGAGCAGTTCTTC. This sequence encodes CASSPTSGNYNEQFF.

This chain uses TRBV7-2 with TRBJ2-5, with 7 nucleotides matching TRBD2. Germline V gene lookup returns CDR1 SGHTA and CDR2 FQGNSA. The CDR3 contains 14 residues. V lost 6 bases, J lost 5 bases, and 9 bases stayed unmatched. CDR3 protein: CASRPVGGGETQYF. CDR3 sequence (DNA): TGTGCCAGCAGGCCCGTCGGGGGAGGGGAGACCCAGTACTTC.

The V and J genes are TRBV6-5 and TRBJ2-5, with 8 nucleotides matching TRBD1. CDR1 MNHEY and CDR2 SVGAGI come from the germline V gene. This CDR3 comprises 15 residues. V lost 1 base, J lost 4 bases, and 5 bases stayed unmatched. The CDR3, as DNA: TGTGCCAGCAGTTACTTGGGGACAGGAGCAGAGACCCAGTACTTC. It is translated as CASSYLGTGAETQYF.

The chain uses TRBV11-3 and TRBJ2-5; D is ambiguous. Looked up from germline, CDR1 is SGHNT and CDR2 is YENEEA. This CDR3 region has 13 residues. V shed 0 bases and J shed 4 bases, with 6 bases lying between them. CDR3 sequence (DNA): TGTGCCAGCAGCTTAGAGGCTCGAGAGACCCAGTACTTC. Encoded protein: CASSLEARETQYF. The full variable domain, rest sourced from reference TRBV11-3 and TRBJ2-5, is EAGVVQSPRYKIIEKKQPVAFWCNPISGHNTLYWYLQNLGQGPELLIRYENEEAVDDSQLPKDRFSAERLKGVDSTLKIQPAELGDSAVYLCASSLEARETQYFGPGTRLLVL.

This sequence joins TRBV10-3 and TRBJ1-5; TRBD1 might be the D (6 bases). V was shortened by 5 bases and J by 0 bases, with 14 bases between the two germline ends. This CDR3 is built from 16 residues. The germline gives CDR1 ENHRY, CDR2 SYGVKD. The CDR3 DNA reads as TGTGCCATCAGTCAGCAGGGACAAAATAGCAATCAGCCCCAGCATTTT. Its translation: CAISQQGQNSNQPQHF.

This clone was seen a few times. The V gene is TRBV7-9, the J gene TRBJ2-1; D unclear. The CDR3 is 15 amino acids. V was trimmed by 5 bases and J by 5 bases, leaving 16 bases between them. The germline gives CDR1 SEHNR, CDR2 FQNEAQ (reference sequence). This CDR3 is CASSTPTGYNNEQFF. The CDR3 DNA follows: TGTGCCAGCAGCACTCCCACCGGGTATAACAATGAGCAGTTCTTC.

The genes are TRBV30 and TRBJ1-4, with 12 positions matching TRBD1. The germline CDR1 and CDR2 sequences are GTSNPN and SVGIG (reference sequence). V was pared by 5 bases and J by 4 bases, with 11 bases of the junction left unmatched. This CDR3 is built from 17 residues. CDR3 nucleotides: TGTGCCTGGTCCACCGGGACAGGGGGCGGAGGTAATGAAAAACTGTTTTTT. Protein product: CAWSTGTGGGGNEKLFF.

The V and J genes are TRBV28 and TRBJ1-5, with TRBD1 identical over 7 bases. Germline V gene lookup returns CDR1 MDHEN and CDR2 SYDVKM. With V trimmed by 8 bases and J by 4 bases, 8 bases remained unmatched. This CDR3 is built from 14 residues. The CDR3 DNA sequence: TGTGCCAGCCAAACCGGGACAGCTAATCAGCCCCAGCATTTT. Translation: CASQTGTANQPQHF.

For the CDR3, the DNA is TGTGCCAGCACTTTTACAGGGGTCTACGAGCAGTACTTC. As protein: CASTFTGVYEQYF. The chain recombines TRBV28 with TRBJ2-7, with 7 bases identical to TRBD1. This CDR3 region has 13 residues. With 7 bases clipped from V and 3 bases from J, the junction kept 6 bases outside the gene matches. Germline V lookup: CDR1 MDHEN, CDR2 SYDVKM.